This TCR beta chain was retrieved from a study of regulatory T cells in long-lasting Graves disease. The authors built TCR beta libraries using iRepertoire HTBI primers and Arm-PCR of CDR3 regions. Via MiXCR, TCRdb re-called the multiplex PCR reads, giving one row per CDR3 protein. The sample lists about 620,000 distinct CDR3 sequences, about 15% occurring once. Time point in this sample: newly diagnosed GD, antithyroid drugs for less than 3 months. The TCR library was made from RNA extracted from PBMCs. Per the germline V gene, CDR1 is DFQATT and CDR2 is SNEGSKA (reference sequence). V was pared by 3 bases and J by 0 bases, with 5 bases between. There are 13 residues in the CDR3. This sample also belongs to another study, concerning T cells in Graves' hyperthyroidism and ophthalmopathy.

This receptor was taken from a woman in her thirties with Graves disease. The sequenced sample was peripheral blood mononuclear cells (PBMCs), obtained at new diagnosis, from a patient treated with antithyroid drugs. The chain has TRBV20-1 and TRBJ2-2; no clear D gene. The CDR3 DNA follows: TGCAGTGCTAGGCCCGCGAACACCGGGGAGCTGTTTTTT. Translated: CSARPANTGELFF.